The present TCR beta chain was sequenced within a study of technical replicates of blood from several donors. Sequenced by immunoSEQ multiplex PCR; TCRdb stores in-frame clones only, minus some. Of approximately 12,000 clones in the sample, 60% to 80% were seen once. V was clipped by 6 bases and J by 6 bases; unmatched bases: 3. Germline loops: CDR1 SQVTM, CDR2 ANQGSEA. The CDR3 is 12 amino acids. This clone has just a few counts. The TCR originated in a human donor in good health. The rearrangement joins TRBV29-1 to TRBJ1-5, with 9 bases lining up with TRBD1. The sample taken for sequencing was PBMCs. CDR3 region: CSVRQGGQPQHF. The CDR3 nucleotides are TGCAGCGTACGACAGGGGGGTCAGCCCCAGCATTTT.